The 32 T cell receptor beta chains listed next were all sequenced from one sample in a study of cytotoxic CD8 clonotypes in ibrutinib-treated CLL. Only in-frame clones appear in the TCRdb table, and some are missing; sequencing was by immunoSEQ multiplex PCR. The sample includes around 250,000 clones, around 70% seen only once; the top ten take 15% to 17%. This specimen consisted of PBMCs, obtained after 24 months of ibrutinib treatment. These receptors came from a human donor with chronic lymphocytic leukemia.

The chain has TRBV15 and TRBJ2-4, with a weak D call TRBD2 (6 bases). CDR1 and CDR2 (germline): LNHNV, YYDKDF (reference sequence). V lost 0 bases to trimming and J lost 6 bases, with 18 bases between them. The CDR3 contains 17 residues. The CDR3 loop is CATSRDDRASAGNIQYF. In DNA, the CDR3 is TGTGCCACCAGCAGAGATGATCGGGCTAGCGCCGGAAACATTCAGTACTTC.

The chain is built from TRBV25-1 and TRBJ1-4; no firm D call. V was clipped by 3 bases and J by 8 bases, with 13 bases between them. Germline V gene data show CDR1 as MGHDK and CDR2 as SYGVNS. The CDR3 has 14 amino acids. The CDR3 nucleotides are TGTGCCAGCAGTGAGGATCTGGGCTCGGAAAAACTGTTTTTT. Translated, it gives CASSEDLGSEKLFF.

The CDR3 loop reads CASSPGLAPQYF. Here the CDR3 DNA reads TGTGCCAGCAGTCCTGGACTAGCTCCGCAGTATTTT. V is TRBV27 and J is TRBJ2-3; 8 bases are shared with TRBD2. The ends lost 5 bases at V and 10 bases at J; junction bases unmatched: 5. Germline V lookup: CDR1 MNHEY, CDR2 SMNVEV (reference sequence). CDR3 length: 12 amino acids.

This clone was counted a single time. The V gene is TRBV2, the J gene TRBJ1-2, with D unresolved. The CDR3 loop spans 15 amino acids. Between the trimmed V and J ends, which lost 6 bases and 1 base, there was a span of 15 bases. The germline CDR1 and CDR2 sequences are SNHLY and FYNNEI. The CDR3 reads CASRKDVTGNYGYTF. CDR3 DNA: TGTGCCAGCAGGAAGGATGTGACGGGTAACTATGGCTACACCTTC.

The rearrangement uses TRBV27 and TRBJ1-4, with 8 bases fitting TRBD1. The CDR3 runs to 15 residues. Germline CDR1 MNHEY, CDR2 SMNVEV (reference sequence). After removal of 5 bases from V and 7 bases from J, the junction contained 9 bases not matched to a gene. CDR3 coding DNA: TGTGCCAGCAGTCCCGATCAGGGGGCGGCTGAAAAACTGTTTTTT. Residues: CASSPDQGAAEKLFF.

This clone was observed a few times. The rearrangement uses TRBV29-1 and TRBJ2-1, with TRBD2 matching over 13 bases. The V and J ends lost 7 bases and 9 bases, in that order; junction bases with no gene match: 9. The CDR3 length is 14 residues. The V gene's germline CDR1 is SQVTM and CDR2 ANQGSEA. The CDR3 loop reads CSGDFTSGRAEQFF. The CDR3 DNA follows: TGCAGCGGCGACTTTACTAGCGGGAGGGCTGAGCAGTTCTTC.

The V and J genes are TRBV28 and TRBJ1-1, with 9 bases fitting TRBD1. The CDR3 is 20 residues long. Germline CDR1 reads MDHEN; CDR2 reads SYDVKM. Trimming took 8 bases from V and 0 from J; bases not matched to a gene: 22. The CDR3 spells CASPPGQGMRRGYMNTEAFF. The CDR3, as DNA: TGTGCCAGCCCCCCGGGACAGGGAATGAGAAGAGGGTACATGAACACTGAAGCTTTCTTT.

This sequence joins TRBV30 and TRBJ1-5, with a weak D call TRBD1 (6 bases). CDR1 and CDR2 from the germline V gene are GTSNPN and SVGIG (reference sequence). Trimming removed 2 bases at V and 6 bases at J, with 17 bases between. CDR3 length equals 15 residues. The CDR3 DNA reads as TGTGCCTGGAGTCTTAAGAAGGGAGGGGGTCAGCCCCAGCATTTT. It yields the protein CAWSLKKGGGQPQHF.

This clone appeared a single time. The chain is built from TRBV27 and TRBJ2-1, with D possibly TRBD2 on 6 matching bases. The CDR3 is 15 residues long. Germline CDR1 is MNHEY and CDR2 is SMNVEV (reference sequence). The V end was cut by 3 bases, the J end by 2 bases, with 11 bases between. The CDR3 nucleotides read TGTGCCAGCAGTTTCAGGGACTCCGCCTACAATGAGCAGTTCTTC. Protein product: CASSFRDSAYNEQFF.

The chain links TRBV28 to TRBJ2-5; TRBD1 aligns across 7 bases. CDR3 length: 17 residues. The V gene end was trimmed by 4 bases and the J gene end by 0 bases; junction bases not matched to a gene: 11. Germline V CDR1 and CDR2: MDHEN, SYDVKM. CDR3 in amino acids: CASSSLFGGQYQETQYF. CDR3 nucleotides: TGTGCCAGCAGTTCCTTGTTTGGGGGACAGTACCAAGAGACCCAGTACTTC.

The chain uses TRBV9 and TRBJ2-3, with D maybe TRBD1 (6 bases). Germline lookup yields CDR1 SGDLS and CDR2 YYNGEE. Trimming stripped 4 bases from V and 5 bases from J, with 14 bases between. The CDR3 has 14 amino acids. CDR3 nucleotide sequence: TGTGCCAGCAGCCTCCGGTGGACAGAAGATACGCAGTATTTT. Protein sequence: CASSLRWTEDTQYF. The whole variable domain, filled in from reference TRBV9 and TRBJ2-3, reads DSGVTQTPKHLITATGQRVTLRCSPRSGDLSVYWYQQSLDQGLQFLIQYYNGEERAKGNILERFSAQQFPDLHSELNLSSLELGDSALYFCASSLRWTEDTQYFGPGTRLTVL.

CDR3 loop: CASAVTYEQYF. The CDR3 DNA reads TGTGCCAGCGCCGTCACCTACGAGCAGTACTTC. The chain combines TRBV2 with TRBJ2-7; D remains ambiguous. V was trimmed by 8 bases and J by 2 bases, leaving 7 bases between them. There are 11 residues in the CDR3. The germline V gene encodes CDR1 SNHLY and CDR2 FYNNEI.

The sample holds one count of this clone. This chain connects TRBV4-1 to TRBJ1-5; D unresolved. Germline lookup yields CDR1 MGHRA and CDR2 YSYEKL. CDR3 length equals 18 residues. Trimming removed 0 bases at V and 2 bases at J, with 17 bases between. CDR3 DNA sequence: TGCGCCAGCAGCCAAGATGGTGGCTTCCCCGGGGGCAATCAGCCCCAGCATTTT. It is translated as CASSQDGGFPGGNQPQHF.

The rearrangement uses TRBV9 and TRBJ2-1; tentatively, D is TRBD1 (5 bases). The CDR3 sequence is 14 residues long. Germline lookup yields CDR1 SGDLS and CDR2 YYNGEE. V was trimmed by 0 bases and J by 9 bases, leaving 13 bases between them. In DNA, the CDR3 is TGTGCCAGCAGCGTAGTACAGGCCAAGGGTGAGCAGTTCTTC. It specifies CASSVVQAKGEQFF. The full variable domain, with the rest looked up from reference TRBV9 and TRBJ2-1, is DSGVTQTPKHLITATGQRVTLRCSPRSGDLSVYWYQQSLDQGLQFLIQYYNGEERAKGNILERFSAQQFPDLHSELNLSSLELGDSALYFCASSVVQAKGEQFFGPGTRLTVL.

Details on this clone: Other DNA sequences within the sample encode an identical CDR3. This chain joins TRBV20-1 and TRBJ2-5, with D maybe TRBD1 (6 bases). The V end was cut by 3 bases, the J end by 4 bases, with 6 bases between. Per germline, CDR1 DFQATT and CDR2 SNEGSKA (reference sequence). The CDR3 is 11 residues long. The CDR3 nucleotides read TGCAGTGCTAGGGACAGAGAGACCCAGTACTTC. Translation gives CSARDRETQYF.

This rearrangement joins TRBV19 to TRBJ2-1, with D unresolved. Germline V CDR1 and CDR2: LNHDA, SQIVND (reference sequence). The CDR3 spans 12 residues. V was clipped by 10 bases and J by 10 bases, with 17 bases between them. The CDR3 loop is CATRGILREQFF. CDR3 nucleotide sequence: TGTGCCACCCGAGGTATTCTTAGGGAGCAGTTCTTC.

The chain recombines TRBV6-5 with TRBJ2-3; D is unclear. The V end lost 5 bases, the J end lost 0 bases, and 9 bases lay between the germline ends. Germline V CDR1 and CDR2: MNHEY, SVGAGI. The CDR3 has 14 amino acids. The CDR3, as DNA: TGTGCCAGCAGTCTGGATCCAAGCACAGATACGCAGTATTTT. Translated: CASSLDPSTDTQYF.

The J gene is TRBJ1-1, the V gene TRBV7-3; the D gene is possibly TRBD1 (5 bases). Germline assignment: CDR1 SGHTA and CDR2 FQGTGA. The CDR3 extends over 13 amino acids. The V end was cut by 0 bases, the J end by 6 bases, with 8 bases between. The CDR3 DNA reads TGTGCCAGCAGCTTAACGAGGGACGCTGAAGCTTTCTTT. Its translation is CASSLTRDAEAFF.

This rearrangement joins TRBV14 to TRBJ2-7, with 9 positions matching TRBD2. Trimming at V came to 1 base and at J to 2 bases, leaving 15 bases not matched to a gene. CDR3 size: 19 residues. CDR1 is SGHDN, CDR2 FVKESK, per germline. The CDR3: CASSQGPQGGTSFPYEQYF. The CDR3 DNA sequence: TGTGCCAGCAGCCAAGGCCCTCAGGGGGGGACTAGCTTCCCCTACGAGCAGTACTTC.

The chain has TRBV28 and TRBJ2-7; 9 bases agree with TRBD2. J lost 6 bases, V lost 5 bases, and 11 bases had no gene match. The CDR3 has 15 amino acids. Germline V gene data show CDR1 as MDHEN and CDR2 as SYDVKM. CDR3 bases: TGTGCCAGCAGTGGGAGCGGTAGCGGGAGAAGCGAGCAGTACTTC. Its protein product is CASSGSGSGRSEQYF.

This clone was recorded a few times. The V call is TRBV7-9, the J call TRBJ2-2; TRBD2 might be the D (5 bases). There are 14 residues in the CDR3. Germline V gives CDR1 SEHNR, CDR2 FQNEAQ (reference sequence). The V end was cut by 5 bases, the J end by 7 bases, with 14 bases between. The CDR3, as DNA: TGTGCCAGCAGCCCCACCCTCGAGGGCGGGGAGCTGTTTTTT. Its translation: CASSPTLEGGELFF.

The V gene is TRBV7-2, the J gene TRBJ2-7; TRBD1 is a possible D gene (6 bases). The germline CDR1 and CDR2 sequences are SGHTA and FQGNSA. CDR3 length: 14 amino acids. Trimming shortened V by 4 bases and J by 0 bases, and 10 bases separated the two germline ends. CDR3: CASSSRDTSYEQYF. CDR3 nucleotide sequence: TGTGCCAGCAGCTCACGGGACACCTCCTACGAGCAGTACTTC.

This rearrangement joins TRBV28 to TRBJ2-1; TRBD2 agrees at 10 bases. The length of the CDR3 is 16 residues. V lost 2 bases and J lost 4; bases outside the gene matches: 5. Germline V gene data show CDR1 as MDHEN and CDR2 as SYDVKM. The CDR3 sequence: CASSLPGTSVYNEQFF. In nucleotides, the CDR3 is TGTGCCAGCAGTTTACCCGGGACTAGCGTATACAATGAGCAGTTCTTC.

V is TRBV9 and J is TRBJ1-5, with TRBD1 matching over 7 bases. This CDR3 is built from 14 residues. The V segment lost 6 bases and the J segment 3 bases; nucleotides outside the gene matches: 6. Germline V gene lookup returns CDR1 SGDLS and CDR2 YYNGEE. CDR3 residues: CASNQGQSNQPQHF. CDR3 coding DNA: TGTGCCAGCAACCAGGGACAGTCCAATCAGCCCCAGCATTTT.

The chain couples TRBV2 to TRBJ2-7; D perhaps matches TRBD1 (6 bases). Germline V gene sequence: CDR1 SNHLY, CDR2 FYNNEI. Trimming pared 7 bases from V and 6 bases from J, leaving 22 bases between. The CDR3 totals 15 residues. The CDR3 DNA reads TGTGCCAGCACCCAACAGGGTCCGTCGGGAACCGAGCAGTACTTC. Its protein product is CASTQQGPSGTEQYF.

The chain carries TRBV11-3 and TRBJ2-7; no firm D call. V lost 1 base and J 1 base, leaving 5 bases between the germline ends. CDR1 is SGHNT and CDR2 is YENEEA in the germline V gene. The CDR3 is 13 residues long. The CDR3 loop reads CASSLAESYEQYF. Here the CDR3 DNA reads TGTGCCAGCAGCTTAGCGGAATCCTACGAGCAGTACTTC.

This clone was counted once. The chain combines TRBV9 with TRBJ2-5; D perhaps matches TRBD1 (6 bases). The germline V gene has CDR1 SGDLS and CDR2 YYNGEE. Trimming shortened V by 3 bases and J by 5 bases, and 11 bases separated the two germline ends. This CDR3 region has 13 residues. The CDR3 region has the DNA TGTGCCAGCAGCGCTACAGGGTTGGAGACCCAGTACTTC. It specifies CASSATGLETQYF. The entire variable domain, with the rest obtained from reference TRBV9 and TRBJ2-5, is as follows: DSGVTQTPKHLITATGQRVTLRCSPRSGDLSVYWYQQSLDQGLQFLIQYYNGEERAKGNILERFSAQQFPDLHSELNLSSLELGDSALYFCASSATGLETQYFGPGTRLLVL.

The chain links TRBV9 to TRBJ2-1; D is possibly TRBD1 or TRBD2 (5 bases each). Germline assignment: CDR1 SGDLS and CDR2 YYNGEE. V lost 2 bases and J 1 base, leaving 13 bases between the germline ends. The CDR3 covers 16 residues. The DNA for the CDR3 is TGTGCCAGCAGCGTCGGACGGGACGGGTCCTACAATGAGCAGTTCTTC. Residues: CASSVGRDGSYNEQFF.

The chain recombines TRBV12-5 with TRBJ2-1, with D perhaps TRBD2 (6 bases). V lost 0 bases and J lost 9, with 9 bases in between. Per the germline V gene, CDR1 is LGHNT and CDR2 is FRNRAP. The CDR3 is 13 residues long. The CDR3 spells CASGLVRGGEQFF. CDR3 in DNA: TGTGCTAGTGGTTTGGTACGGGGAGGTGAGCAGTTCTTC.

This rearrangement joins TRBV5-1 to TRBJ2-2; D ambiguous. Germline V CDR1 and CDR2: SGHRS, YFSETQ. Trimming took off 4 bases at V and 1 base at J, with 11 bases between the two ends. This CDR3 is 15 amino acids long. CDR3: CASSPVSRNTGELFF. As DNA, the CDR3 is TGCGCCAGCAGCCCTGTTAGCAGGAACACCGGGGAGCTGTTTTTT.

The rearrangement joins TRBV29-1 to TRBJ1-2, with unresolved D. This CDR3 has 15 residues. Per the germline V gene, CDR1 is SQVTM and CDR2 is ANQGSEA. With 4 bases removed from V and 8 bases from J, the gap between germline ends came to 23 bases. CDR3 protein: CSVGAHLRAGEGYTF. CDR3 DNA: TGCAGCGTTGGGGCACACCTTAGGGCTGGGGAAGGCTACACCTTC.

The chain has TRBV7-9 and TRBJ2-5; TRBD2 aligns across 9 bases. CDR3 length equals 15 residues. From germline, CDR1 is SEHNR and CDR2 FQNEAQ (reference sequence). V lost 0 bases, J lost 5 bases, and 4 bases stayed unmatched. In nucleotides, the CDR3 is TGTGCCAGCAGCTTAGCCCTAGCGGGAAAGGAGACCCAGTACTTC. This translates into CASSLALAGKETQYF.